The next 15 T cell receptor beta chains were all read from a single sample in a study of T cells after yellow fever vaccination. TCRdb reprocessed the 5' RACE reads via MiXCR and lists one record per CDR3 protein. This sample carries approximately 300,000 distinct CDR3 sequences, around 7% of them seen once, and the ten largest clones take roughly a sixth. The specimen was PBMCs, collected about 49 days after the first yellow fever vaccination. These receptors came from a man between 18 and 35 years old who received the YFV17D yellow fever vaccine.

This clonotype was observed a handful of times. The chain couples TRBV19 to TRBJ1-2; unclear D gene. Germline CDR1 reads LNHDA; CDR2 reads SQIVND (reference sequence). V gave up 4 bases and J gave up 4 bases, with 7 bases separating them. CDR3 length: 12 amino acids. Here the CDR3 DNA reads TGTGCCAGTAGTAACAGACTCTATGGCTACACCTTC. Its translation: CASSNRLYGYTF.

This clonotype showed up many times. This chain connects TRBV20-1 to TRBJ1-1; 12 nucleotides match TRBD1. Unmatched junction bases numbered 9, after V lost 6 bases and J lost 10 bases. The CDR3 sequence is 13 residues long. Per germline, CDR1 DFQATT and CDR2 SNEGSKA (reference sequence). CDR3 DNA sequence: TGCAGTGCACCTCCCGGGACAGGGGGCCGAGCTTTCTTT. Protein sequence: CSAPPGTGGRAFF.

This chain joins TRBV5-1 and TRBJ1-5; D is possibly TRBD1 (5 bases). This CDR3 comprises 15 residues. Trimming left V 2 bases short and J 0 bases short, with 9 bases between. Germline V gives CDR1 SGHRS, CDR2 YFSETQ. The CDR3 loop reads CASSFDSNSNQPQHF. The CDR3 DNA is TGCGCCAGCAGCTTCGACAGCAATAGCAATCAGCCCCAGCATTTT. The whole variable domain, remainder taken from reference TRBV5-1 and TRBJ1-5, is KAGVTQTPRYLIKTRGQQVTLSCSPISGHRSVSWYQQTPGQGLQFLFEYFSETQRNKGNFPGRFSGRQFSNSRSEMNVSTLELGDSALYLCASSFDSNSNQPQHFGDGTRLSIL.

This clonotype was detected many times. The junction shows a germline mismatch at one end, possibly a read error. The genes are TRBV5-1 and TRBJ2-1; D is perhaps TRBD2 (6 bases). Germline CDR1 is SGHRS and CDR2 is YFSETQ. The CDR3 extends over 15 amino acids. This CDR3 reads CASSLGAGKSPALSF. DNA of the CDR3: TGCGCCAGCAGCTTGGGCGCGGGAAAATCCCCAGCCCTAAGCTTC. Combining the CDR3 with reference TRBV5-1 and TRBJ2-1 gives the whole variable domain KAGVTQTPRYLIKTRGQQVTLSCSPISGHRSVSWYQQTPGQGLQFLFEYFSETQRNKGNFPGRFSGRQFSNSRSEMNVSTLELGDSALYLCASSLGAGKSPALSFGPGTRLTVL.

This sequence joins TRBV20-1 and TRBJ2-3; 8 nucleotides line up with TRBD2. Germline V CDR1 and CDR2: DFQATT, SNEGSKA (reference sequence). V shed 7 bases and J 4 bases; nucleotides not matched to a gene: 7. This CDR3 is 13 amino acids long. The CDR3 bases are TGCAGTGGCAGGACTAGCTCTTCAGATACGCAGTATTTT. This encodes CSGRTSSSDTQYF.

This clonotype was seen a few times. The chain combines TRBV4-3 with TRBJ2-7, with D tentatively TRBD1 or TRBD2 (5 bases each). V was pared by 3 bases and J by 3 bases, with 15 bases between. The germline V gene has CDR1 LGHNA and CDR2 YSLEER. CDR3 length: 15 amino acids. This CDR3 reads CASSHARGQDYEQYF. For the CDR3, the DNA is TGCGCCAGCAGCCACGCACGGGGCCAAGACTACGAGCAGTACTTC.

This clonotype was counted at least ten times. J is TRBJ2-3 and V is TRBV18; D gene unclear. Germline loops: CDR1 KGHSH, CDR2 LQKENI. Trimming took off 4 bases at V and 4 bases at J, with 12 bases between the two ends. CDR3 length: 14 amino acids. The CDR3 DNA reads TGTGCCAGCTCACAACGGGTTTCCGCAGATACGCAGTATTTT. Translated, it gives CASSQRVSADTQYF.

This clonotype occurred many times. The chain carries TRBV4-3 and TRBJ2-1; TRBD2 matches at 7 bases. This CDR3 contains 18 residues. From germline, CDR1 is LGHNA and CDR2 YSLEER. Trimming took 0 bases from V and 3 from J; bases not matched to a gene: 11. CDR3 bases: TGCGCCAGCAGCCAAGATTTCCGGACTAGGGCCCTCTACAATGAGCAGTTCTTC. This codes for CASSQDFRTRALYNEQFF.

The V call is TRBV18, the J call TRBJ2-4; no definite D call. Germline CDR1 KGHSH, CDR2 LQKENI. Trimming took off 6 bases at V and 0 bases at J, with 18 bases between the two ends. This CDR3 is 17 amino acids long. CDR3 coding DNA: TGTGCCAGCTCCCCGAGACCCTCACCGATAGCCAAAAACATTCAGTACTTC. It translates to CASSPRPSPIAKNIQYF. Full variable domain (remainder filled in from reference TRBV18 and TRBJ2-4): NAGVMQNPRHLVRRRGQEARLRCSPMKGHSHVYWYRQLPEEGLKFMVYLQKENIIDESGMPKERFSAEFPKEGPSILRIQQVVRGDSAAYFCASSPRPSPIAKNIQYFGAGTRLSVL.

This clonotype was seen a handful of times. CDR3 region: CSASLSGGYNTGELFF. The CDR3 bases are TGCAGTGCATCCCTTAGCGGGGGTTATAACACCGGGGAGCTGTTTTTT. The chain employs TRBV20-1 and TRBJ2-2; 9 nucleotides match TRBD2. CDR3 length equals 16 residues. Unmatched junction bases numbered 10, after V lost 6 bases and J lost 2 bases. Germline V CDR1 and CDR2: DFQATT, SNEGSKA (reference sequence).

This clonotype was observed at least ten times. The V call is TRBV2, the J call TRBJ2-3, with D hard to call. CDR3 length equals 12 residues. The germline V and J ends were trimmed by 3 bases and 8 bases, with 9 bases remaining between them. The germline V gene has CDR1 SNHLY and CDR2 FYNNEI. DNA for the CDR3: TGTGCCAGCAGTGACCCCAGTGGTACGCAGTATTTT. Its translation: CASSDPSGTQYF.

This clonotype was picked up a small number of times. CDR3 in DNA: TGTGCCACCAGCAACCCAAATTCACCCCTCCACTTT. Its translation is CATSNPNSPLHF. The gene calls are TRBV15 and TRBJ1-6; D is unclear. In germline, CDR1 is LNHNV, CDR2 YYDKDF (reference sequence). The length of the CDR3 is 12 residues. The V and J ends lost 4 bases and 7 bases respectively, with 5 bases between them.

In its sample, this clonotype was seen a few times. CDR3 sequence reads: CASSLSGGAVGEQFF. The CDR3 nucleotides are TGTGCCAGCAGCTTGAGCGGGGGGGCGGTCGGTGAGCAGTTCTTC. The chain links TRBV7-3 to TRBJ2-1; TRBD2 agrees at 10 bases. Germline V gene data show CDR1 as SGHTA and CDR2 as FQGTGA. The ends lost 3 bases at V and 9 bases at J; junction bases unmatched: 8. The CDR3 has 15 amino acids.

This clonotype came up a few times. V is TRBV4-1 and J is TRBJ2-1; the D is unclear. The CDR3 runs to 16 residues. Germline lookup yields CDR1 MGHRA and CDR2 YSYEKL. V lost 0 bases and J 3 bases, leaving 12 bases between the germline ends. CDR3 bases: TGCGCCAGCAGCCAAGATGGATCCGGAATCTACAATGAGCAGTTCTTC. This translates into CASSQDGSGIYNEQFF.

This chain links TRBV10-3 with TRBJ1-2; D ambiguous. Trimming shortened V by 2 bases and J by 3 bases, and 7 bases separated the two germline ends. The CDR3 length is 13 residues. Germline V gives CDR1 ENHRY, CDR2 SYGVKD. This chain's CDR3 is CAISENKYYGYTF. Written as DNA, the CDR3 is TGTGCCATCAGTGAGAACAAATACTATGGCTACACCTTC.